This paragraph covers one TCR beta chain sequence. The clone's antigen remains unknown. The junction differs from germline at one of its ends, possibly a read error. Genomic DNA extracted from blood, in amounts of 250-500 ng, served as the starting material for amplifying TRB repertoires. Taken from cysteine to phenylalanine, the CDR3 has 14 residues. The kept DNA is CDR3 alone, 42 bases in frame from the first base. CDR1 and CDR2, looked up from the germline V gene, are MDHEN and SYDVKM. The sample was run on an Illumina MiSeq. Multiplex PCR with BIOMED2 TRB-A/B primer pools was used to amplify TRB rearrangements. Illumina-compatible adapters and 7-nucleotide sample barcodes were attached to the amplicons through two consecutive PCRs. All library PCRs used Phusion HS II polymerase. Amplicons were purified from gel with the NucleoSpin Gel and PCR Clean-up kit, quantified on Qubit, and pooled at 4 to 5 nM. Before Illumina next-generation sequencing, the quality of the amplicon pool was assessed on an Agilent 2100 Bioanalyzer. Concerning the study's data processing: TRB rearrangements were annotated with MiXCR 3.0.8 using the default MiXCR reference library. Non-productive reads and sequences with fewer than 2 reads were removed, and every unique CDR3 nucleotide sequence was treated as one clone. Clonality, diversity, richness and V-J gene usage were computed in R 3.5.1. GLIPH2 was used for TCR clustering by CDR3 similarity, and generation probabilities were calculated by OLGA. GLIPH2 clusters were kept only if they contained at least four unique TCR clonotypes found in at least three individuals. TCRdb trimmed the raw reads at Q25, called clones with MiXCR and kept productive beta chains. Rows with a matching CDR3 protein are joined into one entry that keeps the most common DNA and genes. The V and J calls shown here were made by TCRdb, not taken from the authors' results. This sample holds around 20,000 distinct CDR3 sequences; about 31% were observed only once. The top ten clones comprise around 2.1% of the sample.

The sample belongs to a study of T and B cells in COVID-19 patients (dated by TCRdb to 2018 to 2021). Study-wide context: Using TRB and IGH repertoire sequencing of peripheral blood, the study characterized adaptive immunity in COVID-19 patients who had active infection or had recovered. Of the approximately 20 patients in the active-infection cohort, some eleven were critically ill and needed mechanical ventilation or ECMO. For the repertoire analyses, the comparison was an age-matched reference group of a few dozen healthy donors who were negative for COVID-19 antibodies. A recovered cohort was made up of 19 patients contributing approximately 21 samples, mostly after mild to moderate COVID-19 managed as outpatients. Median age was almost 35 years in the recovered cohort versus around 62 years in the active-infection cohort. As many as 9 follow-up blood samples were taken per patient, and some of the samples covered different disease stages within the same individual. Comorbidities linked to unfavorable COVID-19 outcome were present in 18 of 20 patients in the active-infection cohort. Over 8 million TCR sequences were analysed from a TCR and BCR sequence repository that comprised fewer than 45 patients and approximately 69 time points. A couple of patients were included in both the recovered and active cohorts because samples were available from active disease and after recovery. Overall study results and their limits: Specific T cell subsets (CD4+/Treg/CD8+) and sorted SARS-CoV-2-responsive or tetramer+ T cells had not yet been sequenced, and the corresponding sequencing experiments were ongoing. A total of 2,331 TCR clusters were exclusive to the recovered cohort, and about 31 of those clusters were low-pGen clusters. TRB repertoires were highly clonal in active COVID-19, whereas diversity and richness at recovery rose above healthy donor levels. Few blood samples were available from mildly ill patients while symptoms were present, and early samples from severe cases were likewise scarce. The size of the cohort was considered insufficient for assessing HLA contributions to COVID-19 susceptibility or severity. Strongly skewed TRBV/TRBJ gene usage was reported in patients with COVID-19. The reported TCR clusters were said to need prospective validation before any clinical use.

The source is a human donor who had recovered from COVID-19. What was sequenced was blood. The chain employs TRBV28 and TRBJ2-6; a stretch of 8 junction bases matches TRBD1. The bases are TGTGCCAGCAGACCCACCGGGACAGGCCTCCGTGAGTACTTC. Protein translation: CASRPTGTGLREYF.